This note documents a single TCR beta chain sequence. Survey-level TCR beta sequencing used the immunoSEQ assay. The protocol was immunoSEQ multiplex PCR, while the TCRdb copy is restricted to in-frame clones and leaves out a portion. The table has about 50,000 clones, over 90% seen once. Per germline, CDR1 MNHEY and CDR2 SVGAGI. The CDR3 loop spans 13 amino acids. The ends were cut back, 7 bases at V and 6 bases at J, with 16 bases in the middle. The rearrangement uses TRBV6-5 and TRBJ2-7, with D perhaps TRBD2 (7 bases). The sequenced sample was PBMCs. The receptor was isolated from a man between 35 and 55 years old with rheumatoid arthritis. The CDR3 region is CASTQGRGVEQYF. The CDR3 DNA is TGTGCCAGCACCCAAGGGAGGGGGGTCGAGCAGTACTTC.